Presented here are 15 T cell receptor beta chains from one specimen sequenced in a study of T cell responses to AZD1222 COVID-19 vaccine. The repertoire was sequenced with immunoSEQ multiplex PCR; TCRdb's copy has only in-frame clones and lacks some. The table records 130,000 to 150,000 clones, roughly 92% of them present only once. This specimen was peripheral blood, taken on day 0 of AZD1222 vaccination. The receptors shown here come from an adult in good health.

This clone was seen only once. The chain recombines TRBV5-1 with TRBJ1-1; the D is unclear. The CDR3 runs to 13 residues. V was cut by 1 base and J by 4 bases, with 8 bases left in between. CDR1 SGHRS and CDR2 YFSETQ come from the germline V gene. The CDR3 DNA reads TGCGCCAGCAGCTTGTGGGGAAGCACTGAAGCTTTCTTT. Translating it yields CASSLWGSTEAFF. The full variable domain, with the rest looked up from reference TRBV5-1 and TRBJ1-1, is KAGVTQTPRYLIKTRGQQVTLSCSPISGHRSVSWYQQTPGQGLQFLFEYFSETQRNKGNFPGRFSGRQFSNSRSEMNVSTLELGDSALYLCASSLWGSTEAFFGQGTRLTVV.

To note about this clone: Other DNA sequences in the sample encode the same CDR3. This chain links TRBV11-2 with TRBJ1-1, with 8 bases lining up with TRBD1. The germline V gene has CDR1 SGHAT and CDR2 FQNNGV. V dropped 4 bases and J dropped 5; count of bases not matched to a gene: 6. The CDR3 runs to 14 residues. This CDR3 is CASSSLRGRTEAFF. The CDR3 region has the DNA TGTGCCAGCAGCTCTCTCAGGGGGCGAACTGAAGCTTTCTTT.

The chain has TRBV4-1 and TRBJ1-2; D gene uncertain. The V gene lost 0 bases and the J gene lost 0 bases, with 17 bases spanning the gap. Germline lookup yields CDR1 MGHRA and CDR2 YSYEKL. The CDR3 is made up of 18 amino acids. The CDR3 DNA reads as TGCGCCAGCAGCCAAGAGTGGGTGCGGGCAGGAGCTAACTATGGCTACACCTTC. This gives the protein CASSQEWVRAGANYGYTF.

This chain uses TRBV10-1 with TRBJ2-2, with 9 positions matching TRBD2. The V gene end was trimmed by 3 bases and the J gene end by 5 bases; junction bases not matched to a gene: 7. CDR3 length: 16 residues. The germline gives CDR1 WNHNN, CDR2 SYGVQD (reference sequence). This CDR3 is CASSEALAGNTGELFF. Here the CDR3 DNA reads TGCGCCAGCAGTGAAGCCCTAGCGGGAAATACCGGGGAGCTGTTTTTT.

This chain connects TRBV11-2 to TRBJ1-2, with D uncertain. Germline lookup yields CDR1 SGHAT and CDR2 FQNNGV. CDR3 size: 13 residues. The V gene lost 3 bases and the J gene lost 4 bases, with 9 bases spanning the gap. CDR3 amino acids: CASSFGLSYGYTF. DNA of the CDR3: TGTGCCAGCAGCTTTGGGCTGAGCTATGGCTACACCTTC.

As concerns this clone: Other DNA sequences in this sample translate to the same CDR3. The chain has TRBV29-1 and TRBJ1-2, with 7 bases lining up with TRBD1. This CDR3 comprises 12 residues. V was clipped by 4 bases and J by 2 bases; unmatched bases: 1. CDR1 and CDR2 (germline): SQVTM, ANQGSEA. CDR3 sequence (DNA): TGCAGCGTTGGGGGACAGAACTATGGCTACACCTTC. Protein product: CSVGGQNYGYTF.

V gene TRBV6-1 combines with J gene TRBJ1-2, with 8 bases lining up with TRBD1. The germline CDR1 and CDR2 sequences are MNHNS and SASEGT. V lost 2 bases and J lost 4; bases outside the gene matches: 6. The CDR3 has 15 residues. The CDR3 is CASSERDRRSYGYTF. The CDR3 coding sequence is TGTGCCAGCAGTGAAAGGGACAGGCGATCCTATGGCTACACCTTC.

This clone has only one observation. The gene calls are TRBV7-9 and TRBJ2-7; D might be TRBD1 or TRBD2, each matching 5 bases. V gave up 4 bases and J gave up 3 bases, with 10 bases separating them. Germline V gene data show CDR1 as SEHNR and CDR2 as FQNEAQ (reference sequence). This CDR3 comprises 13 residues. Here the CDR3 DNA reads TGTGCCAGCAGCTCCGGGACCTACTACGAGCAGTACTTC. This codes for CASSSGTYYEQYF.

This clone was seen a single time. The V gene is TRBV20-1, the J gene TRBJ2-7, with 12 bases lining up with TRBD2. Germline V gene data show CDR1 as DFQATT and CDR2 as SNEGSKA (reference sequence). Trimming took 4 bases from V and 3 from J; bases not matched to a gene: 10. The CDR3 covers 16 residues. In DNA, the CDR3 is TGCAGTGCTACTGACTGGACTAGCGGGACAGACTACGAGCAGTACTTC. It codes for CSATDWTSGTDYEQYF.

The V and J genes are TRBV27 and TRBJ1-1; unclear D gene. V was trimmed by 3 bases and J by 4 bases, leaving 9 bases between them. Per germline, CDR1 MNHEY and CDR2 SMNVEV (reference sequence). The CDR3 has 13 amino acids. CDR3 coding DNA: TGTGCCAGCAGTTTTTCCCCAGGCACTGAAGCTTTCTTT. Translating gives CASSFSPGTEAFF.

Here the CDR3 DNA reads TGTGCCAGCAGGCGGGACAGGGTCTATTATGGCTACACCTTC. Translated, it gives CASRRDRVYYGYTF. The rearrangement links TRBV6-5 to TRBJ1-2; 9 nucleotides match TRBD1. Germline V gene lookup returns CDR1 MNHEY and CDR2 SVGAGI. The V gene end was trimmed by 6 bases and the J gene end by 5 bases; junction bases not matched to a gene: 7. The CDR3 covers 14 residues.

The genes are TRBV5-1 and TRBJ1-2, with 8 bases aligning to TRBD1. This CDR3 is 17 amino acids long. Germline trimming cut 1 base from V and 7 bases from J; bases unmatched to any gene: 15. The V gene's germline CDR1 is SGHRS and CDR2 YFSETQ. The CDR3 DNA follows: TGCGCCAGCAGCTTGTGGGGGCAAGGACAGGGCGACCCTGGCTACACCTTC. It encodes CASSLWGQGQGDPGYTF.

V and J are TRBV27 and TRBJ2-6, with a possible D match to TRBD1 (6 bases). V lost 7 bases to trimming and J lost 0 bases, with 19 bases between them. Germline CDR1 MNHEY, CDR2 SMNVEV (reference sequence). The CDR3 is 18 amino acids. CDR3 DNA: TGTGCCAGCAAGACTATTGCGGACAGCTACTCTGGGGCCAACGTCCTGACTTTC. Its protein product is CASKTIADSYSGANVLTF.

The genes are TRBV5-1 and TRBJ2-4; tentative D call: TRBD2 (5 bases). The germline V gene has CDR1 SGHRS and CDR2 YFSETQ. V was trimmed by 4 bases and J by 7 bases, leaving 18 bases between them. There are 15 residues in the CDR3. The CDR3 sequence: CASSPSPRPGNIQYF. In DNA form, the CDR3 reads TGCGCCAGCAGCCCCTCTCCTAGGCCGGGGAACATTCAGTACTTC.

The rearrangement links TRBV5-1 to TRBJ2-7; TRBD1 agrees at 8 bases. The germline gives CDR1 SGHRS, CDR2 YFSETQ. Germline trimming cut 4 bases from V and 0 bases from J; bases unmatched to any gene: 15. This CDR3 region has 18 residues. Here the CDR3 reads CASSPGLEGQVSSYEQYF. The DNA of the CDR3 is TGCGCCAGCAGCCCCGGTCTCGAGGGACAGGTTAGCTCCTACGAGCAGTACTTC.